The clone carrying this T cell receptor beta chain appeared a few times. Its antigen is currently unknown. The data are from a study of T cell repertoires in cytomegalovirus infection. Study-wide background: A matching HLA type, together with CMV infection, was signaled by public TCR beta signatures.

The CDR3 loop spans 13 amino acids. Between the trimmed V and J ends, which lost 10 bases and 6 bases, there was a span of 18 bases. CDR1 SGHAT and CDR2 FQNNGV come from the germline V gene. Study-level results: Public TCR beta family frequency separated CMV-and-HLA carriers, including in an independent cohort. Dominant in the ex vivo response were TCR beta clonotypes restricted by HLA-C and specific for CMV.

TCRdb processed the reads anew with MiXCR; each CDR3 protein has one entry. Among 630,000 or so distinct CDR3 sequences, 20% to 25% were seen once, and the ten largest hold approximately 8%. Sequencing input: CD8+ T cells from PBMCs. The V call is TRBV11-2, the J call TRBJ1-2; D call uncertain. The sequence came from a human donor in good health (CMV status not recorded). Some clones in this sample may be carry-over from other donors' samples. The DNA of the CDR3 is TGTGCCACCCCATCCGGGGTGGCGGATGGCTACACCTTC. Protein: CATPSGVADGYTF.